These T cell receptor beta chains were read from a single sample in a study of molecular identifiers for immune sequencing clone quantification. Using its own MiXCR run on the PCR reads, TCRdb lists one record per CDR3 protein. The sample yields 88,000 or so distinct CDR3 sequences, around 20% seen once. The source material was naive CD8+ T cells from blood, with Jurkat cell RNA spiked in. These receptors were obtained from a human donor in good health. Some libraries in this study had Jurkat cell RNA spiked in. Each CDR3 is given with its conserved first and last residue. The order of the fields is clone size, D gene, V gene, J gene, CDR3 protein, CDR3 DNA. The D gene is left open where the match is weak. The listing skips clone size in some rows; elsewhere it reads once, few, many or a size class.

few	.	TRBV2	TRBJ2-1	CAGSEASLGVSYNEQFF	TGTGCCGGCAGTGAAGCGTCGTTGGGCGTCTCCTACAATGAGCAGTTCTTC
many	.	TRBV7-6	TRBJ1-5	CASSPFGRGAPDQPQHF	TGTGCCAGCAGCCCGTTTGGGAGGGGGGCGCCGGATCAGCCCCAGCATTTT
many	.	TRBV10-2	TRBJ2-7	CASSELGGEQYF	TGCGCCAGCAGTGAGTTGGGGGGAGAGCAGTACTTC
few	.	TRBV7-2	TRBJ2-7	CASSLGRGTYEQYF	TGTGCCAGCAGCTTAGGCAGGGGAACCTACGAGCAGTACTTC
few	.	TRBV4-1	TRBJ1-5	CASSLTSTGKGGNQPQHF	TGCGCCAGCAGCCTTACCTCGACAGGAAAGGGAGGCAATCAGCCCCAGCATTTT
many	TRBD1	TRBV6-2/TRBV6-3	TRBJ2-2	CASSYRTGEPTGELFF	TGTGCCAGCAGTTACCGGACAGGGGAACCAACCGGGGAGCTGTTTTTT
many	.	TRBV4-3	TRBJ1-1	CASSQRLAMNTEAFF	TGCGCCAGCAGCCAAAGGTTAGCGATGAACACTGAAGCTTTCTTT
few	.	TRBV15	TRBJ1-1	CATSKGRRNTEAFF	TGTGCCACCAGCAAGGGCAGGCGGAACACTGAAGCTTTCTTT
few	.	TRBV20-1	TRBJ1-4	CSARTVRPNEKLFF	TGCAGTGCTAGGACGGTCCGGCCAAATGAAAAACTGTTTTTT
few	.	TRBV7-2	TRBJ1-5	CASSQQGPQPQHF	TGTGCCAGCAGTCAGCAGGGGCCCCAGCCCCAGCATTTT
many	.	TRBV20-1	TRBJ2-3	CSARVRNRESTDTQYF	TGCAGTGCTAGAGTACGGAACAGGGAAAGCACAGATACGCAGTATTTT
many	TRBD2	TRBV7-9	TRBJ2-3	CASSLGGSRVDTQYF	TGTGCCAGCAGCTTGGGCGGGAGCCGGGTAGATACGCAGTATTTT
many	TRBD1	TRBV29-1	TRBJ2-2	CSVELDRVHTGELFF	TGCAGCGTTGAATTAGACAGGGTACACACCGGGGAGCTGTTTTTT
.	.	TRBV24-1	TRBJ1-4	CATSDSGVKLFF	TGTGCCACCAGTGACTCAGGGGTAAAACTGTTTTTT
many	.	TRBV7-9	TRBJ2-7	CASSSPGDEQYF	TGTGCCAGCAGCTCGCCCGGGGACGAGCAGTACTTC
many	TRBD1	TRBV7-9	TRBJ1-1	CASSLVGTGPRDTEAFF	TGTGCCAGCAGCTTAGTGGGGACAGGGCCTAGGGACACTGAAGCTTTCTTT
many	TRBD2	TRBV5-4	TRBJ2-7	CASSVGTSQKYF	TGTGCCAGCAGCGTGGGGACTAGCCAAAAATACTTC
.	.	TRBV7-9	TRBJ2-1	CASAQGAYNEQFF	TGTGCCAGCGCCCAGGGTGCCTACAATGAGCAGTTCTTC
.	TRBD1	TRBV7-2	TRBJ2-1	CASSPTGENEQFF	TGTGCCAGCAGCCCGACAGGGGAGAATGAGCAGTTCTTC
.	.	TRBV20-1	TRBJ1-1	CSARETTGPVAFF	TGCAGTGCTAGAGAGACTACAGGGCCGGTAGCTTTCTTT
many	TRBD2	TRBV3-1	TRBJ2-7	CASSQAGGTYEQYF	TGTGCCAGCAGCCAGGCGGGAGGTACCTACGAGCAGTACTTC
few	TRBD1	TRBV27	TRBJ2-2	CASSSGTGGYTGELFF	TGTGCCAGCAGTTCAGGGACAGGGGGGTACACCGGGGAGCTGTTTTTT
few	.	TRBV7-3	TRBJ2-1	CASSLTLGGGTNEQFF	TGTGCCAGCAGCTTAACTTTGGGGGGTGGAACCAATGAGCAGTTCTTC
few	.	TRBV11-2	TRBJ2-7	CASRFTSGSYEQYF	TGTGCCAGCAGATTTACCTCAGGCTCCTACGAGCAGTACTTC
.	.	TRBV14	TRBJ2-2	CASSQDLRPLPGELFF	TGTGCCAGCAGCCAAGATCTGCGCCCACTACCCGGGGAGCTGTTTTTT
many	TRBD2	TRBV7-2	TRBJ2-3	CASSLEGGGSTDTQYF	TGTGCCAGCAGCTTAGAGGGCGGGGGAAGCACAGATACGCAGTATTTT
few	TRBD1	TRBV9	TRBJ2-6	CASSDGTGYSGANVLTF	TGTGCCAGCAGCGACGGGACAGGTTACTCTGGGGCCAACGTCCTGACTTTC
many	.	TRBV7-9	TRBJ2-2	CASSWVDPNTGELFF	TGTGCCAGCAGCTGGGTAGACCCGAACACCGGGGAGCTGTTTTTT
many	.	TRBV7-9	TRBJ2-3	CASSPFTDTQYF	TGTGCCAGCAGCCCCTTTACGGATACGCAGTATTTT
few	.	TRBV27	TRBJ2-7	CASSSRSSEQYF	TGTGCCAGCAGTTCGAGGTCTTCCGAGCAGTACTTC
many	.	TRBV5-1	TRBJ1-1	CASSLGGFRVATEAFF	TGCGCCAGCAGCTTGGGGGGTTTCAGGGTCGCCACTGAAGCTTTCTTT
many	TRBD2	TRBV7-6	TRBJ2-3	CASSLTSPGTSRADTQYF	TGTGCCAGCAGTCTGACAAGCCCCGGGACTAGCCGGGCGGATACGCAGTATTTT
many	.	TRBV7-8	TRBJ2-6	CASSEPTAAGANVLTF	TGTGCCAGCAGCGAACCTACAGCAGCGGGGGCCAACGTCCTGACTTTC
.	TRBD2	TRBV19	TRBJ2-5	CASSIGTRGLVTQYF	TGTGCCAGTAGTATCGGGACTAGAGGATTAGTGACCCAGTACTTC
.	TRBD1	TRBV27	TRBJ2-2	CASRPGQGVGELFF	TGTGCCAGCAGGCCGGGACAGGGGGTCGGGGAGCTGTTTTTT
.	.	TRBV15	TRBJ2-7	CATSSLGADSTYEQYF	TGTGCCACCAGCAGTTTGGGGGCAGACTCAACCTACGAGCAGTACTTC
many	TRBD1	TRBV5-4	TRBJ2-7	CASGAGTDDRQYF	TGTGCCAGCGGCGCCGGGACAGATGATCGACAGTACTTC
many	.	TRBV7-9	TRBJ1-1	CASSPTGQDEAFF	TGTGCCAGCAGCCCAACGGGACAAGATGAAGCTTTCTTT
many	.	TRBV6-5	TRBJ2-5	CASSYGRQETQYF	TGTGCCAGCAGTTACGGGCGGCAAGAGACCCAGTACTTC
many	TRBD1	TRBV29-1	TRBJ1-1	CSVEDPSDRGVGTEAFF	TGCAGCGTTGAAGATCCCTCGGACAGGGGGGTCGGCACTGAAGCTTTCTTT
.	TRBD2	TRBV9	TRBJ2-7	CASSPGGRAYEQYF	TGTGCCAGCAGCCCGGGGGGACGGGCCTACGAGCAGTACTTC
many	.	TRBV29-1	TRBJ1-1	CSVDRLNTEAFF	TGCAGCGTTGACCGTCTGAACACTGAAGCTTTCTTT